Listed below are T cell receptor beta chains from one sample, sequenced in a study of blood T cell repertoires in COVID-19. Using immunoSEQ multiplex PCR, the repertoire was profiled, and TCRdb retains in-frame clones only, with some absent. This sample has a few hundred thousand clones, with roughly 91% found just once. Sequencing used PBMCs or T cells enriched from blood (not recorded which). All receptors come from a woman in her fifties or sixties in a cohort exposed to, infected with or recovered from COVID-19 (not recorded which). Each CDR3 is given with its conserved first and last residue. The D gene is left open where the match is weak. Size is omitted from some rows. Given values are once, few, many or a class for expanded clones.

d_call	v_call	j_call	clone_size	cdr3_aa	cdr3_nt
TRBD2	TRBV29-1	TRBJ2-3	once	CSVEGTSGSRRYF	TGCAGCGTGGAAGGGACTAGCGGGAGTCGGCGGTATTTT
-	TRBV5-8	TRBJ2-1	-	CASSPGSTSQMGLEQFF	TGTGCCAGCAGCCCGGGGTCCACTAGTCAAATGGGACTTGAGCAGTTCTTC
TRBD2	TRBV11-2	TRBJ2-1	-	CASSPASGRAHEQFF	TGTGCCAGCAGCCCCGCTAGCGGGAGGGCCCATGAGCAGTTCTTC
-	TRBV7-3	TRBJ2-1	-	CASSLFSGSSYNEQFF	TGTGCCAGCAGCTTGTTCTCCGGGAGTTCCTACAATGAGCAGTTCTTC
TRBD1	TRBV28	TRBJ1-6	-	CASSSDRDRSPQTYNSPLHF	TGTGCCAGCAGTTCAGACCGGGACAGAAGCCCTCAGACGTATAATTCACCCCTCCACTTT
-	TRBV12-3/TRBV12-4	TRBJ1-2	once	CASSQNRGYTF	TGTGCCAGCAGCCAGAATCGCGGCTACACCTTC
TRBD1	TRBV6-4	TRBJ2-7	-	CASTDPDRATPYEQYF	TGTGCCAGCACCGACCCGGACAGGGCGACTCCCTACGAGCAGTACTTC
TRBD1	TRBV5-1	TRBJ2-1	-	CASSSQGANEQFF	TGCGCCAGCAGCAGCCAGGGGGCGAATGAGCAGTTCTTC
-	TRBV19	TRBJ1-5	-	CASSIVADHYSNQPQHF	TGTGCCAGTAGTATCGTCGCAGATCACTATAGCAATCAGCCCCAGCATTTT
TRBD1	TRBV27	TRBJ2-3	once	CASSLSGTGITDTQYF	TGTGCCAGCAGTTTATCGGGGACAGGGATAACAGATACGCAGTATTTT